The 21 T cell receptor beta chains listed next were all sequenced from one sample in a study of STAT5B mutations in CD4+ large granular lymphocyte leukemia. Sequencing used immunoSEQ multiplex PCR; TCRdb keeps in-frame clones, though not all of them. There are 20,000 to 25,000 clones in the sample; 79% occur only once, and 0.42% lies in the top ten. The sequenced sample was CD4+ T cells from blood buffy coats. Receptor source: a human donor in good health.

This clone came up a few times. The gene calls are TRBV2 and TRBJ1-1, with D unclear. With 6 bases removed from V and 2 bases from J, the gap between germline ends came to 13 bases. The CDR3 has 14 residues. Germline V gene lookup returns CDR1 SNHLY and CDR2 FYNNEI. The CDR3 sequence: CASRFETKNTEAFF. The CDR3 coding sequence is TGTGCCAGCAGATTTGAGACAAAAAACACTGAAGCTTTCTTT.

This rearrangement joins TRBV27 to TRBJ1-5, with TRBD1 as a possible D gene (5 bases). V was trimmed by 6 bases and J by 5 bases, leaving 17 bases between them. The CDR3 is 15 amino acids. Germline loops: CDR1 MNHEY, CDR2 SMNVEV (reference sequence). The CDR3 spells CASRRGGARDQPQHF. CDR3 nucleotide sequence: TGTGCCAGCAGAAGGGGAGGGGCGCGAGATCAGCCCCAGCATTTT.

The gene calls are TRBV19 and TRBJ1-1, with 9 positions matching TRBD1. The junction had 9 bases not matched to a gene; V was cut back by 5 bases and J by 5 bases. Germline CDR1 LNHDA, CDR2 SQIVND (reference sequence). The CDR3 covers 15 residues. CDR3 nucleotides: TGTGCCAGTAGTCCACGGACAGGGGTTGATACTGAAGCTTTCTTT. Protein sequence: CASSPRTGVDTEAFF.

CDR3 DNA sequence: TGCAGCGTTGAAGGGGTCGGTAATAAAGAGACCCAGTACTTC. Amino acid sequence: CSVEGVGNKETQYF. The genes are TRBV29-1 and TRBJ2-5; D gene uncertain. V was trimmed by 1 base and J by 3 bases, leaving 12 bases between them. CDR1 and CDR2 (germline): SQVTM, ANQGSEA. This CDR3 spans 14 amino acids.

This rearrangement joins TRBV5-1 to TRBJ1-6, with D unresolved. This CDR3 is built from 16 residues. Germline CDR1 reads SGHRS; CDR2 reads YFSETQ. The V end lost 1 base, the J end lost 6 bases, and 14 bases lay between the germline ends. CDR3 coding DNA: TGCGCCAGCAGCTTGAGGTCCAACAGTTTTAATTCACCCCTCCACTTT. Translated, it gives CASSLRSNSFNSPLHF.

This chain connects TRBV19 to TRBJ1-5, with D unresolved. The CDR3 extends over 13 amino acids. Trimming pared 4 bases from V and 5 bases from J, leaving 9 bases between. Germline V CDR1 and CDR2: LNHDA, SQIVND (reference sequence). CDR3 DNA sequence: TGTGCCAGTAGTAATGCCCAGGATCAGCCCCAGCATTTT. This codes for CASSNAQDQPQHF. The variable domain in full, completed from reference TRBV19 and TRBJ1-5, reads DGGITQSPKYLFRKEGQNVTLSCEQNLNHDAMYWYRQDPGQGLRLIYYSQIVNDFQKGDIAEGYSVSREKKESFPLTVTSAQKNPTAFYLCASSNAQDQPQHFGDGTRLSIL.

V is TRBV19 and J is TRBJ2-2; tentatively, D is TRBD1 (7 bases). Germline CDR1 reads LNHDA; CDR2 reads SQIVND (reference sequence). CDR3 size: 14 residues. V lost 3 bases and J 6 bases, leaving 11 bases between the germline ends. CDR3 sequence (DNA): TGTGCCAGTAGTATTGACAGGGAGGCCGGGGAGCTGTTTTTT. The encoded protein is CASSIDREAGELFF. Filled out from reference TRBV19 and TRBJ2-2, the complete variable domain reads DGGITQSPKYLFRKEGQNVTLSCEQNLNHDAMYWYRQDPGQGLRLIYYSQIVNDFQKGDIAEGYSVSREKKESFPLTVTSAQKNPTAFYLCASSIDREAGELFFGEGSRLTVL.

The rearrangement uses TRBV6-1 and TRBJ1-5; 7 positions match TRBD1. CDR3 length: 15 residues. The germline CDR1 and CDR2 sequences are MNHNS and SASEGT. The J segment lost 3 bases and the V segment lost 6 bases, leaving 8 bases of the junction unmatched. CDR3 residues: CASRGTGVVNQPQHF. As DNA, the CDR3 is TGTGCCAGCAGAGGTACAGGGGTCGTCAATCAGCCCCAGCATTTT.

This chain links TRBV30 with TRBJ1-2; perhaps TRBD1 as D (6 bases). CDR3 length equals 13 residues. CDR1 and CDR2 (germline): GTSNPN, SVGIG (reference sequence). V lost 7 bases to trimming and J lost 8 bases, with 20 bases between them. Here the CDR3 reads CAYTAQGVMGYTF. CDR3 coding DNA: TGTGCCTACACTGCACAGGGTGTGATGGGCTACACCTTC.

The rearrangement uses TRBV30 and TRBJ1-1; TRBD1 is a possible D gene (5 bases). This CDR3 is built from 16 residues. Trimming removed 0 bases from V and 1 base from J, with 15 bases in between. Per germline, CDR1 GTSNPN and CDR2 SVGIG (reference sequence). The CDR3 loop is CAWSVPLSRANTEAFF. The CDR3, as DNA: TGTGCCTGGAGTGTACCACTTTCCAGGGCGAACACTGAAGCTTTCTTT.

In this sample, this clone turned up a few times. The rearrangement joins TRBV6-1 to TRBJ2-7, with 10 bases fitting TRBD1. V dropped 1 base and J dropped 0; count of bases not matched to a gene: 0. Germline V gives CDR1 MNHNS, CDR2 SASEGT. The CDR3 length is 15 residues. The CDR3 reads CASSEGTGGSYEQYF. The CDR3 coding sequence is TGTGCCAGCAGTGAAGGGACAGGGGGCTCCTACGAGCAGTACTTC.

V and J are TRBV2 and TRBJ1-5; D is ambiguous. Trimming cost V 7 bases and J 0 bases, with 10 bases left between them. CDR1 SNHLY and CDR2 FYNNEI come from the germline V gene. This CDR3 spans 14 amino acids. The CDR3 is CASNGENSNQPQHF. The CDR3 DNA is TGTGCCAGCAACGGAGAAAATAGCAATCAGCCCCAGCATTTT.

The chain couples TRBV5-4 to TRBJ2-7; 13 nucleotides align to TRBD2. The CDR3 runs to 15 residues. The germline V gene has CDR1 SGHNT and CDR2 YYREEE (reference sequence). Trimming removed 3 bases from V and 5 bases from J; junction bases left unmatched: 5. The CDR3 here is CASSSRTSGSNEQYF. The CDR3, as DNA: TGTGCCAGCAGCTCCAGGACTAGCGGGAGTAACGAGCAGTACTTC.

This chain uses TRBV6-6 with TRBJ1-1, with 7 bases matching TRBD1. The CDR3 is 13 amino acids. Losses at the gene ends were 2 bases for V and 9 bases for J; bases not matched to a gene: 6. The V gene's germline CDR1 is MNHNY and CDR2 SVGAGI (reference sequence). The CDR3 DNA reads as TGTGCCAGCAGTTACGACTACAGGGGAAAAGCTTTCTTT. Translation: CASSYDYRGKAFF.

This sequence joins TRBV5-4 and TRBJ1-1, with a weak D call TRBD1 (5 bases). CDR3 size: 14 residues. Looked up from germline, CDR1 is SGHNT and CDR2 is YYREEE (reference sequence). The germline V and J ends were trimmed by 0 bases and 0 bases, with 6 bases remaining between them. CDR3 bases: TGTGCCAGCAGCTTGGGGGGGGTGAACACTGAAGCTTTCTTT. This sequence encodes CASSLGGVNTEAFF.

The chain uses TRBV10-3 and TRBJ1-2; TRBD1 matches 8 bases. V lost 3 bases, J lost 4 bases, and 7 bases stayed unmatched. Germline CDR1 and CDR2: ENHRY and SYGVKD. The CDR3 contains 15 residues. The CDR3 DNA sequence: TGTGCCATCAGTGAAGGACAGGGCGTCGGCTATGGCTACACCTTC. Its protein product is CAISEGQGVGYGYTF.

This clone appeared a few times. The chain couples TRBV10-3 to TRBJ1-5; D gene uncertain. Trimming cost V 6 bases and J 5 bases, with 11 bases left between them. This CDR3 has 13 amino acids. CDR1 is ENHRY, CDR2 SYGVKD, per germline. DNA for the CDR3: TGTGCCATCAGGGGTGACACCGATCAGCCCCAGCATTTT. Translated, it gives CAIRGDTDQPQHF.

The V call is TRBV5-4, the J call TRBJ2-1, with D hard to call. The CDR3 extends over 11 amino acids. V lost 0 bases, J lost 7 bases, and 2 bases lay in between. Germline CDR1 SGHNT, CDR2 YYREEE (reference sequence). The CDR3 reads CASSLENEQFF. CDR3 DNA sequence: TGTGCCAGCAGCTTGGAGAATGAGCAGTTCTTC. The full variable domain, completed using reference TRBV5-4 and TRBJ2-1, is ETGVTQSPTHLIKTRGQQVTLRCSSQSGHNTVSWYQQALGQGPQFIFQYYREEENGRGNFPPRFSGLQFPNYSSELNVNALELDDSALYLCASSLENEQFFGPGTRLTVL.

This chain joins TRBV7-2 and TRBJ2-3, with 7 bases that match TRBD2. The V gene's germline CDR1 is SGHTA and CDR2 FQGNSA. This CDR3 comprises 15 residues. V lost 1 base and J lost 4; bases outside the gene matches: 5. The CDR3 region has the DNA TGTGCCAGCAGCTTAGTCGCGGGAGAATCAGATACGCAGTATTTT. As protein: CASSLVAGESDTQYF.

The CDR3 spells CASSHGDRPSGNTIYF. The CDR3 region has the DNA TGTGCCAGCAGCCATGGGGACAGGCCCTCTGGAAACACCATATATTTT. The chain couples TRBV2 to TRBJ1-3, with TRBD1 matching 8 bases. Germline V gene data show CDR1 as SNHLY and CDR2 as FYNNEI. The CDR3 sequence is 16 residues long. V dropped 6 bases and J dropped 0; count of bases not matched to a gene: 7.

V usage is TRBV6-1 and J usage is TRBJ2-1, with D perhaps being TRBD1 or TRBD2 (6 bases each). The CDR3 runs to 16 residues. The V end was cut by 2 bases, the J end by 4 bases, with 15 bases between. The germline V gene encodes CDR1 MNHNS and CDR2 SASEGT. The CDR3 region has the DNA TGTGCCAGCAGTGAAATTATAGGAGGGGGATACAATGAGCAGTTCTTC. Its protein product is CASSEIIGGGYNEQFF.